This T cell receptor (beta chain) appears in the sequencing data of a study of identical twins. Study results and limitations: Part of the zero-insertion signal could reflect confounding by invariant MAIT and iNKT cells.

The germline V gene has CDR1 MNHEY and CDR2 SMNVEV (reference sequence). This CDR3 region has 14 residues. Trimming took off 3 bases at V and 5 bases at J, with 13 bases between the two ends. On this clonotype: Its antigen is currently unknown.

TCRdb independently ran MiXCR on the 5' RACE reads; one entry per CDR3 protein. The data show roughly 290,000 distinct CDR3 sequences, roughly 9% seen once. The same sample was also studied in work on yellow fever vaccine responses in identical twins.

This sequence joins TRBV27 and TRBJ2-5; perhaps TRBD1 as D (7 bases). The clonotype originates from a woman younger than 35 in good health. Sample: CD8+ T cells sorted from blood. CDR3 sequence: CASSFGGGLETQYF. The CDR3 bases are TGTGCCAGCAGTTTTGGAGGGGGCTTGGAGACCCAGTACTTC.